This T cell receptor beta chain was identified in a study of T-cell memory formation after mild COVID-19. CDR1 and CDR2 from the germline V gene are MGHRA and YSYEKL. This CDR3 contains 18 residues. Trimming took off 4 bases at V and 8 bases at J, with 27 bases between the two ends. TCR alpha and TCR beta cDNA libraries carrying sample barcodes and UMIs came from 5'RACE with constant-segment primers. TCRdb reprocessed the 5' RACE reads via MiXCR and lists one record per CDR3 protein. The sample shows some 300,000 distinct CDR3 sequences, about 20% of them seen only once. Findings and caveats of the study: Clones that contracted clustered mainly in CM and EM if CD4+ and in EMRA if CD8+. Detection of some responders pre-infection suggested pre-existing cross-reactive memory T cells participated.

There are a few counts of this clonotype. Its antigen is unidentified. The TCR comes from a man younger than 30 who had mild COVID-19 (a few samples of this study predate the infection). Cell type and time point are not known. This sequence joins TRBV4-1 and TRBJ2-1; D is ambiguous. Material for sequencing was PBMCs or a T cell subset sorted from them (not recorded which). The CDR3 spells CASSRAPPDGGGRHEQFF. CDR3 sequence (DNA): TGCGCCAGCAGCCGAGCCCCTCCCGATGGCGGTGGACGGCATGAGCAGTTCTTC.